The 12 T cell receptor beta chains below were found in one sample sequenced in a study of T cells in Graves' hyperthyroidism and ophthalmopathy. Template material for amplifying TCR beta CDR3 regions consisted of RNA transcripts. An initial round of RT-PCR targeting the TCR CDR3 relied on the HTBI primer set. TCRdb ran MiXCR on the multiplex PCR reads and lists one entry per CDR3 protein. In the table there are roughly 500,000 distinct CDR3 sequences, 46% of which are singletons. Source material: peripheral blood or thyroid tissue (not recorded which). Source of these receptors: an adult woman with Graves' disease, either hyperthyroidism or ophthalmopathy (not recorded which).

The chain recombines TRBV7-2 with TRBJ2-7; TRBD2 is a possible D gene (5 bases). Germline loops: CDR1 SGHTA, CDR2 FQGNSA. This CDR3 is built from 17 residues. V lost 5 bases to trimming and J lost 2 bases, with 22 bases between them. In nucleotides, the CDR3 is TGTGCCAGCAGCCTGATTCGGACTGAAGATCCGGCCTACGAGCAGTACTTC. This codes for CASSLIRTEDPAYEQYF. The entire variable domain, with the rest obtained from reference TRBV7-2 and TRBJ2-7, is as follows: GAGVSQSPSNKVTEKGKDVELRCDPISGHTALYWYRQSLGQGLEFLIYFQGNSAPDKSGLPSDRFSAERTGGSVSTLTIQRTQQEDSAVYLCASSLIRTEDPAYEQYFGPGTRLTVT.

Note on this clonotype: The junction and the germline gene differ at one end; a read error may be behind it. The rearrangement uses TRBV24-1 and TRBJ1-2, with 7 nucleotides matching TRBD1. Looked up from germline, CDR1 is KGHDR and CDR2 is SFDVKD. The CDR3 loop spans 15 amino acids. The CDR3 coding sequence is TGTGCCAGCAGTGAACCGGGACAGTCTGCTTATGGCTACACCTTC. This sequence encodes CASSEPGQSAYGYTF.

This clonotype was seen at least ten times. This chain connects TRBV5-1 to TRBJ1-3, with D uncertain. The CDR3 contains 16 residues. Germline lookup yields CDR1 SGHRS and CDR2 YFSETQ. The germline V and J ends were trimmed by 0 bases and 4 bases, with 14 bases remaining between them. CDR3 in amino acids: CASSLGIDTFGNTIYF. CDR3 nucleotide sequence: TGCGCCAGCAGCTTGGGAATTGACACCTTCGGAAACACCATATATTTT.

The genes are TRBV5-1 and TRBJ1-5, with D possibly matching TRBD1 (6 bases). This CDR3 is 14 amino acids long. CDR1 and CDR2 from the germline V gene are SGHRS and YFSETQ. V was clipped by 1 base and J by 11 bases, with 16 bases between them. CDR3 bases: TGCGCCAGCAGCTTGAAGGGGGGCCAAGAGACCCAGCATTTT. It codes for CASSLKGGQETQHF.

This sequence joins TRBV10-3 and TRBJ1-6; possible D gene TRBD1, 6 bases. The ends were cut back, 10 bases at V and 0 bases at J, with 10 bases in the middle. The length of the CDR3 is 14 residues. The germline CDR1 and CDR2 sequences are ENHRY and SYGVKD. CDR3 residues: CASRGYSYNSPLHF. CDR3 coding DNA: TGTGCCAGTAGGGGGTACTCCTATAATTCACCCCTCCACTTT.

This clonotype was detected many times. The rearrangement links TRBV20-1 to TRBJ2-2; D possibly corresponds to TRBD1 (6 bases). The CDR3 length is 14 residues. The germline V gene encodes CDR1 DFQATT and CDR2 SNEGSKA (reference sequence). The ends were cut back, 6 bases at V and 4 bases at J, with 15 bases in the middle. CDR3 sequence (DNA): TGCAGTGCCCGCCGGGTCAGGGGCACCGGGGAGCTGTTTTTT. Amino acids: CSARRVRGTGELFF.

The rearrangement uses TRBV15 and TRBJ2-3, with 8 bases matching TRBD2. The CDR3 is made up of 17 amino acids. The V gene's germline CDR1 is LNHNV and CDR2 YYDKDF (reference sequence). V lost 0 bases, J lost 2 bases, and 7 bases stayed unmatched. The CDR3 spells CATSRDGTSGPTDTQYF. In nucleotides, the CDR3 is TGTGCCACCAGCAGAGATGGTACTAGCGGACCCACAGATACGCAGTATTTT.

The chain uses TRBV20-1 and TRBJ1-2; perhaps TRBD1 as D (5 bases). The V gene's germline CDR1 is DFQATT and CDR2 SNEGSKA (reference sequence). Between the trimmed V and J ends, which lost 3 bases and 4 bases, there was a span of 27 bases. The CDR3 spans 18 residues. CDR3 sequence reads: CSARDKLGRDSTSYGYTF. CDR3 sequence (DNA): TGCAGTGCTAGGGACAAGCTCGGACGGGACTCTACCTCCTATGGCTACACCTTC.

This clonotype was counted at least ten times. The CDR3 is CSAGGRGDSPLHF. For the CDR3, the DNA is TGCAGTGCGGGCGGGCGAGGGGATTCACCCCTCCACTTT. The rearrangement uses TRBV20-1 and TRBJ1-6; D is possibly TRBD1 (5 bases). Germline values: CDR1 DFQATT, CDR2 SNEGSKA (reference sequence). V shed 6 bases and J shed 8 bases, with 14 bases lying between them. There are 13 residues in the CDR3.

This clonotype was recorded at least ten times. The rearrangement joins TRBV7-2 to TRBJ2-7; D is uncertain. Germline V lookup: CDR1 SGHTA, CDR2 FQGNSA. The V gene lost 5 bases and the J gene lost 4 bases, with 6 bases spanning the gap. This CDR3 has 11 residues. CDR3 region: CASSKRYEQYF. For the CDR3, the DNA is TGTGCCAGCAGCAAGAGATACGAGCAGTACTTC.

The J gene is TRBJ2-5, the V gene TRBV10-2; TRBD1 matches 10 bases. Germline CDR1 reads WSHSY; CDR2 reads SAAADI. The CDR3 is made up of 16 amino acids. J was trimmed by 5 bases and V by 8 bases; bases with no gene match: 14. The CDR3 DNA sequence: TGCGCCAGCTGCAACCGGGACAGGGGAGGAAGGGAGACCCAGTACTTC. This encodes CASCNRDRGGRETQYF.

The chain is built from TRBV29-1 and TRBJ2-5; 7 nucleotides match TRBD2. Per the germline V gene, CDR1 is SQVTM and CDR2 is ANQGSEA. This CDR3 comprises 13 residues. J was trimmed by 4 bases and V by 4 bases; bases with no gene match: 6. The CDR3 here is CSVGIAGGETQYF. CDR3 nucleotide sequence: TGCAGCGTTGGGATAGCGGGCGGAGAGACCCAGTACTTC.